Sequencing of this T cell receptor beta chain was carried out in a study of cytomegalovirus exposure and HLA in healthy donors. Researchers ran the PCR with 60 Vbeta and 13 Jbeta primers. Method: immunoSEQ multiplex PCR; TCRdb's copy keeps in-frame clones and lacks some. The sample lists 150,000 to 200,000 clones; about 87% were seen once. Germline V gene data show CDR1 as SGHRS and CDR2 as YFSETQ. This CDR3 is 16 amino acids long. V lost 0 bases and J lost 2; bases outside the gene matches: 4. The V and J genes are TRBV5-1 and TRBJ2-2, with 7 bases matching TRBD1. The sequenced material came from PBMCs. The clonotype was recovered from a woman aged 18-29 years in good health and CMV-seronegative. CDR3 protein: CASSLGDRANTGELFF. The CDR3 DNA follows: TGCGCCAGCAGCTTGGGCGACAGGGCCAACACCGGGGAGCTGTTTTTT.